The 6 T cell receptor beta chains given below trace back to one sample, sequenced in a study of T cell repertoires in cytomegalovirus infection. TCRdb re-analysed the reads in MiXCR, keeping a single row per CDR3 protein. This table holds roughly 170,000 distinct CDR3 sequences, about a fifth found once. Their specific antigens are unknown. Sequencing was performed on CD8+ T cells from cultured PBMCs, taken from culture after CMV antigen stimulation. Source of these receptors: a human donor in good health (CMV status not recorded). Some clones in this sample may be carry-over from other donors' samples.

This clonotype occurred a few times. V usage is TRBV4-1 and J usage is TRBJ1-1, with 8 nucleotides matching TRBD1. Germline CDR1 reads MGHRA; CDR2 reads YSYEKL. J was trimmed by 4 bases and V by 2 bases; bases with no gene match: 6. The CDR3 has 15 residues. In DNA form, the CDR3 reads TGCGCCAGCAGCCAAAATAGACAGGGGAGCACTGAAGCTTTCTTT. Residues: CASSQNRQGSTEAFF.

A few counts support this clonotype. This rearrangement joins TRBV2 to TRBJ2-7, with 9 bases that match TRBD1. Losses at the gene ends were 0 bases for V and 4 bases for J; bases not matched to a gene: 10. CDR1 SNHLY and CDR2 FYNNEI come from the germline V gene. CDR3 size: 17 residues. DNA for the CDR3: TGTGCCAGCAGTGAAGCGGAGGCGGGACAGGGTTATTACGAGCAGTACTTC. Translation gives CASSEAEAGQGYYEQYF.

The chain employs TRBV6-6 and TRBJ2-1, with TRBD2 matching over 10 bases. The CDR3 is 16 residues long. J lost 9 bases, V lost 4 bases, and 12 bases had no gene match. The V gene's germline CDR1 is MNHNY and CDR2 SVGAGI (reference sequence). As DNA, the CDR3 is TGTGCCAGCAGTTTGAACATCGGGACTAGCGCGTTTGAGCAGTTCTTC. It is translated as CASSLNIGTSAFEQFF.

The chain carries TRBV7-6 and TRBJ2-7; D is possibly TRBD2 (5 bases). CDR1 and CDR2 (germline): SGHVS, FNYEAQ. With 5 bases removed from V and 5 bases from J, the gap between germline ends came to 22 bases. The CDR3 contains 16 residues. DNA of the CDR3: TGTGCCAGCAGCCGTACACTCGCCCGGGTCGGGGACGAGCAGTACTTC. Its translation is CASSRTLARVGDEQYF.

This clonotype has a handful of counts. J is TRBJ1-6 and V is TRBV11-2; 7 bases match TRBD1. The J segment lost 13 bases and the V segment lost 1 base, leaving 13 bases of the junction unmatched. The V gene's germline CDR1 is SGHAT and CDR2 FQNNGV. There are 16 residues in the CDR3. The CDR3 region is CASSLGAFRGSPPLHF. DNA for the CDR3: TGTGCCAGCAGCTTAGGAGCTTTCAGGGGGTCTCCCCCCCTCCACTTT.

The V and J genes are TRBV12-3 or TRBV12-4 and TRBJ1-2, with D possibly TRBD1 on 5 matching bases. Trimming cost V 9 bases and J 7 bases, with 24 bases left between them. This CDR3 spans 15 amino acids. The CDR3 DNA follows: TGTGCCAGTTACCGATCACAGGACGGGGCCCTTGGCTACACCTTC. The encoded protein is CASYRSQDGALGYTF.